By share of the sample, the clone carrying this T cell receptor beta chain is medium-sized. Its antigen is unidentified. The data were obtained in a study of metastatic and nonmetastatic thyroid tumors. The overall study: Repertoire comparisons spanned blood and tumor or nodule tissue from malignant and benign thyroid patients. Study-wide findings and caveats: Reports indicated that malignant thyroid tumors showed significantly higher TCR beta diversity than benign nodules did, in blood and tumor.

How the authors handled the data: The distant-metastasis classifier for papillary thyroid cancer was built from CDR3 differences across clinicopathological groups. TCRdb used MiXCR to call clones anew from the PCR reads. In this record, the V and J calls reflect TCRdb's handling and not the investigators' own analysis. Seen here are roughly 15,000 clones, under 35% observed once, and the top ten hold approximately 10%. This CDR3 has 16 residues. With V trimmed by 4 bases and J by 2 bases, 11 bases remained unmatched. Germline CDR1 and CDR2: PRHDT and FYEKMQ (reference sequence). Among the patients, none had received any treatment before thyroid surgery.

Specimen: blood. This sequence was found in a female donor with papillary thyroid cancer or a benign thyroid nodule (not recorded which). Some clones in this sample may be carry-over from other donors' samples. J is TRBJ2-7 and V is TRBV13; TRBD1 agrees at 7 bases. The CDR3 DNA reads TGTGCCAGCAGCTCCCGACAGGGCGCCAGGGCCTACGAGCAGTACTTC. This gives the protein CASSSRQGARAYEQYF.